This T cell receptor beta chain was retrieved from a study of blood T cell repertoires in COVID-19. Study details: Material from acute and convalescent COVID-19 was sourced from the United States, Italy and Spain.

The germline CDR1 and CDR2 sequences are MNHEY and SVGAGI. This CDR3 spans 14 amino acids. The junction had 11 bases not matched to a gene; V was cut back by 6 bases and J by 9 bases. Methods used by the authors: Researchers report that nucleated cell counts were estimated from reference gene primer amplification. Profiling relied on immunoSEQ multiplex PCR, and the TCRdb table lists in-frame clones only, not all of them. Clone size and the V and J calls come from that table; the DNA yielded D and trimming. The sample has 360,000 or so clones, 85% to 90% seen once. The chain recombines TRBV6-5 with TRBJ2-1, with TRBD2 matching over 7 bases. This clonotype originated in a man between 18 and 29 years old with active or convalescent COVID-19. Sequencing was carried out using peripheral blood. The CDR3 spells CASSGFGLVSEQFF. The CDR3 DNA reads as TGTGCCAGCAGCGGCTTCGGACTAGTTAGTGAGCAGTTCTTC.